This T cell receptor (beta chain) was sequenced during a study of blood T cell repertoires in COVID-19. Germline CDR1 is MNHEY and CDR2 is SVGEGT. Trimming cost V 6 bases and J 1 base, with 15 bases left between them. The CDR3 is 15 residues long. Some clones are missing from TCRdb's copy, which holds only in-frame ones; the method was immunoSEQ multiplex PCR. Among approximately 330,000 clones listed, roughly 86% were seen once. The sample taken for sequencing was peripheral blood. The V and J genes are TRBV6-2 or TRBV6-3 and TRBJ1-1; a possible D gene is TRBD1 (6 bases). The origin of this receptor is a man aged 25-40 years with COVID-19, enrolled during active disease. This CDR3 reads CASSRMGAGNTEAFF. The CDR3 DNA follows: TGTGCCAGCAGCCGGATGGGGGCTGGGAACACTGAAGCTTTCTTT.